One TCR beta chain is described in this entry. Its antigen remains unidentified. These data come from a study of cytomegalovirus exposure and HLA in healthy donors. The donors were members of the 120-subject validation cohort (separate from the roughly 700-subject first cohort). Sequencing was performed with immunoSEQ multiplex PCR; in TCRdb, only in-frame clones are kept and a portion is missing. The table shows about 110,000 clones, with 88% occurring only once. Between the trimmed V and J ends, which lost 0 bases and 9 bases, there was a span of 9 bases. The V gene's germline CDR1 is LNHDA and CDR2 SQIVND (reference sequence). The CDR3 loop spans 13 amino acids. Whole-study results and caveats: Most TCR sequences were rare, but some public TCRs occurred in many donors.

The chain recombines TRBV19 with TRBJ1-5, with D unresolved. The source is a woman in her 30s in good health and CMV-seropositive. Sequences were obtained from PBMCs. CDR3 region: CASSIEGFRPQHF. The CDR3 nucleotides are TGTGCCAGTAGTATAGAGGGCTTTCGGCCCCAGCATTTT.